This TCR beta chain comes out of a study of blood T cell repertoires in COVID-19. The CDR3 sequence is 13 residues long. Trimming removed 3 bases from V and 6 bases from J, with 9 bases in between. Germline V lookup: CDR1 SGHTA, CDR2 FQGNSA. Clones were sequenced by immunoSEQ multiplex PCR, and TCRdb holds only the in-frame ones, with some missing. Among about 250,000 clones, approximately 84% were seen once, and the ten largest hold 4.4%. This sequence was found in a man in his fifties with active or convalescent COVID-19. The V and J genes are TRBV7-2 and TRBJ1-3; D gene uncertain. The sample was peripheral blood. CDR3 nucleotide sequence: TGTGCCAGCAGCTTCCAGGCTCCAAACACCATATATTTT. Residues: CASSFQAPNTIYF.